One sample yielded the 8 T cell receptor beta chains listed below, sequenced in a study of T cell repertoires in cytomegalovirus infection. No antigen has been identified for these receptors. TCRdb passed the reads through MiXCR, listing each CDR3 protein once. The repertoire holds about 570,000 distinct CDR3 sequences, with roughly 42% as singletons. The material was cultured PBMCs, obtained from culture after CMV antigen stimulation. These receptors originate from a human donor in good health (CMV status not recorded). Some clones in this sample may be carry-over from other donors' samples.

This clonotype occurred many times. The J gene is TRBJ2-1, the V gene TRBV7-2; 10 bases agree with TRBD2. The V and J ends lost 4 bases and 7 bases, in that order; junction bases with no gene match: 16. CDR1 and CDR2 (germline): SGHTA, FQGNSA. The CDR3 is 18 amino acids. The CDR3 nucleotides read TGTGCCAGCAGCTCCTCGGGACTAGCGCCGTTCCGAGGGAATGAGCAGTTCTTC. Amino acid sequence: CASSSSGLAPFRGNEQFF.

DNA of the CDR3: TGCAGTCTCAATAGCGGGGGGCAGGGAGGAACGCAGTATTTT. Its protein is CSLNSGGQGGTQYF. The rearrangement links TRBV20-1 to TRBJ2-3; 10 bases line up with TRBD2. Germline values: CDR1 DFQATT, CDR2 SNEGSKA (reference sequence). The CDR3 contains 14 residues. V shed 8 bases, J shed 9 bases, and the junction held 14 bases outside the gene matches.

The gene calls are TRBV5-1 and TRBJ1-5; tentative D call: TRBD1 (5 bases). Trimming removed 2 bases from V and 1 base from J, with 10 bases in between. The CDR3 is 15 residues long. CDR1 is SGHRS, CDR2 YFSETQ, per germline. CDR3 in DNA: TGCGCCAGCAGCTTCGGGGGTTCGAGCAATCAGCCCCAGCATTTT. Translated, it gives CASSFGGSSNQPQHF.

This rearrangement joins TRBV6-2 or TRBV6-3 to TRBJ2-7, with D maybe TRBD1 (5 bases). This CDR3 has 13 residues. Germline V lookup: CDR1 MNHEY, CDR2 SVGEGT. V lost 1 base and J lost 3, with 7 bases in between. The CDR3 coding sequence is TGTGCCAGCAGTTACTGGCAGGGCTACGAGCAGTACTTC. This codes for CASSYWQGYEQYF.

This clonotype was detected a few times. V usage is TRBV6-6 and J usage is TRBJ1-6; 9 bases fit TRBD1. Looked up from germline, CDR1 is MNHNY and CDR2 is SVGAGI (reference sequence). This CDR3 contains 17 residues. Trimming at V came to 2 bases and at J to 8 bases, leaving 10 bases not matched to a gene. The CDR3 loop reads CASSYDYRDRVYSPLHF. CDR3 coding DNA: TGTGCCAGCAGTTACGATTACCGGGACAGGGTTTATTCACCCCTCCACTTT.

At least ten counts were recorded for this clonotype. The CDR3 coding sequence is TGTGCCAGCAGCTTAGCTCCGGGCTCTAATGAAAAACTGTTTTTT. The encoded protein is CASSLAPGSNEKLFF. The J gene is TRBJ1-4, the V gene TRBV7-2; D ambiguous. The CDR3 runs 15 residues. Germline values: CDR1 SGHTA, CDR2 FQGNSA. Trimming shortened V by 0 bases and J by 3 bases, and 8 bases separated the two germline ends.

V usage is TRBV7-8 and J usage is TRBJ1-4; 7 nucleotides align to TRBD1. The CDR3 loop spans 16 amino acids. With 5 bases clipped from V and 3 bases from J, the junction kept 9 bases outside the gene matches. Germline CDR1 and CDR2: SGHVS and FQNEAQ. The CDR3 sequence: CASSPTGMKANEKLFF. In DNA, the CDR3 is TGTGCCAGCAGCCCGACAGGGATGAAAGCTAATGAAAAACTGTTTTTT.

This clonotype appeared a few times. The chain has TRBV7-2 and TRBJ2-3, with D possibly matching TRBD1 (6 bases). CDR1 SGHTA and CDR2 FQGNSA come from the germline V gene. Trimming took 5 bases from V and 4 from J, leaving 13 bases between them. This CDR3 contains 14 residues. The CDR3 DNA reads as TGTGCCAGCAGCCACGACAGGCACCCAGATACGCAGTATTTT. The encoded protein is CASSHDRHPDTQYF.